The 13 T cell receptor beta chains given below trace back to one sample, sequenced in a study of cytomegalovirus exposure and HLA in healthy donors. Method: immunoSEQ multiplex PCR; TCRdb's copy keeps in-frame clones and lacks some. The sample lists 200,000 to 250,000 clones, approximately 87% occurring once. Sequencing was carried out using PBMCs. The origin of the receptors is a young woman in good health and CMV-seronegative.

The chain uses TRBV10-3 and TRBJ1-2, with D possibly being TRBD1 (6 bases). Germline V gives CDR1 ENHRY, CDR2 SYGVKD. Between the trimmed V and J ends, which lost 10 bases and 5 bases, there was a span of 23 bases. There are 15 residues in the CDR3. The CDR3 nucleotides read TGTGCCACGAGCGGGGGGCGCGATATTAATTATGGCTACACCTTC. Its translation: CATSGGRDINYGYTF.

This sequence joins TRBV25-1 and TRBJ2-7; the D is unclear. There are 12 residues in the CDR3. Trimming removed 7 bases from V and 2 bases from J, with 9 bases in between. Germline V gene lookup returns CDR1 MGHDK and CDR2 SYGVNS. The CDR3 reads CASTLAAYEQYF. The CDR3 region has the DNA TGTGCCAGCACTTTGGCCGCCTACGAGCAGTACTTC.

This clone was seen once. V and J are TRBV9 and TRBJ1-6, with D maybe TRBD1 (5 bases). Trimming removed 4 bases at V and 7 bases at J, with 18 bases between. The length of the CDR3 is 16 residues. Germline V gene data show CDR1 as SGDLS and CDR2 as YYNGEE. CDR3 region: CASSLFGTQGNSPLHF. CDR3 DNA: TGTGCCAGCAGCCTATTCGGGACCCAAGGAAATTCACCCCTCCACTTT.

This clone appeared a single time. V gene TRBV7-2 combines with J gene TRBJ2-1, with D unresolved. V was clipped by 5 bases and J by 2 bases, with 13 bases between them. From germline, CDR1 is SGHTA and CDR2 FQGNSA. The CDR3 runs to 15 residues. In DNA form, the CDR3 reads TGTGCCAGCAGCCCACCCCGAAGTCCCTACAATGAGCAGTTCTTC. Amino acid sequence: CASSPPRSPYNEQFF.

The chain links TRBV6-1 to TRBJ2-7, with TRBD1 matching over 9 bases. In germline, CDR1 is MNHNS, CDR2 SASEGT. The CDR3 is 15 amino acids. Trimming at V came to 5 bases and at J to 2 bases, leaving 7 bases not matched to a gene. Written as DNA, the CDR3 is TGTGCCAGCAGTAGCCGACAGGGGGGTCCCTACGAGCAGTACTTC. This translates into CASSSRQGGPYEQYF.

This clone occurred a few times. The gene calls are TRBV29-1 and TRBJ1-2; TRBD1 is a possible D gene (5 bases). V was shortened by 6 bases and J by 4 bases, with 12 bases between the two germline ends. Germline CDR1 SQVTM, CDR2 ANQGSEA. The CDR3 runs to 12 residues. DNA for the CDR3: TGCAGCGTCGAAACAGGATCCTATGGCTACACCTTC. Amino acid sequence: CSVETGSYGYTF.

The chain couples TRBV5-1 to TRBJ2-7; the D is unclear. From germline, CDR1 is SGHRS and CDR2 YFSETQ. The V end lost 0 bases, the J end lost 7 bases, and 14 bases lay between the germline ends. The CDR3 contains 14 residues. The CDR3 spells CASSLVSQVGEQYF. The CDR3 region has the DNA TGCGCCAGCAGCTTGGTGAGTCAGGTGGGGGAGCAGTACTTC.

V usage is TRBV2 and J usage is TRBJ1-1; D is uncertain. CDR1 SNHLY and CDR2 FYNNEI come from the germline V gene. Trimming stripped 0 bases from V and 5 bases from J, with 13 bases between. CDR3 length: 15 residues. The DNA of the CDR3 is TGTGCCAGCAGTGAAGCGCGCGGGATGGAGACTGAAGCTTTCTTT. Protein product: CASSEARGMETEAFF.

The chain uses TRBV28 and TRBJ2-1, with D tentatively TRBD2 (6 bases). Germline CDR1 reads MDHEN; CDR2 reads SYDVKM. V lost 4 bases and J 5 bases, leaving 18 bases between the germline ends. CDR3 length equals 16 residues. The CDR3 sequence is CASSSRDGRGNNEQFF. The CDR3 region has the DNA TGTGCCAGCAGTTCTCGAGACGGGAGAGGGAACAATGAGCAGTTCTTC.

The chain couples TRBV11-2 to TRBJ2-3, with 8 bases fitting TRBD2. The CDR3 consists of 15 residues. Germline lookup yields CDR1 SGHAT and CDR2 FQNNGV. V trimming: 5 bases; J trimming: 4 bases; junction bases outside the gene matches: 8. The CDR3 loop reads CASSRAPGLADTQYF. DNA of the CDR3: TGTGCCAGCAGCAGGGCCCCGGGACTAGCAGATACGCAGTATTTT.

The chain joins TRBV7-9 to TRBJ1-2, with 9 bases that match TRBD1. Germline lookup yields CDR1 SEHNR and CDR2 FQNEAQ (reference sequence). There are 13 residues in the CDR3. Unmatched junction bases numbered 3, after V lost 3 bases and J lost 7 bases. The CDR3 loop is CASSFGQGLGYTF. CDR3 nucleotides: TGTGCCAGCAGCTTTGGACAGGGGCTTGGCTACACCTTC. The full variable domain, its missing parts supplied by reference TRBV7-9 and TRBJ1-2, is DTGVSQNPRHKITKRGQNVTFRCDPISEHNRLYWYRQTLGQGPEFLTYFQNEAQLEKSRLLSDRFSAERPKGSFSTLEIQRTEQGDSAMYLCASSFGQGLGYTFGSGTRLTVV.

V usage is TRBV18 and J usage is TRBJ2-7, with a possible D match to TRBD2 (5 bases). The CDR3 covers 13 residues. CDR1 is KGHSH, CDR2 LQKENI, per germline. V dropped 3 bases and J dropped 6 bases, with 12 bases sitting between them. This CDR3 is CASSPEVSGEQYF. Here the CDR3 DNA reads TGTGCCAGCTCACCGGAGGTCTCAGGCGAGCAGTACTTC.

The chain has TRBV29-1 and TRBJ2-2, with 8 bases fitting TRBD2. J was trimmed by 4 bases and V by 6 bases; bases with no gene match: 10. The germline V gene has CDR1 SQVTM and CDR2 ANQGSEA. This CDR3 has 15 residues. CDR3 sequence: CSVGRAGAGTGELFF. The CDR3, as DNA: TGCAGCGTCGGAAGAGCGGGAGCGGGCACCGGGGAGCTGTTTTTT.